The TCR beta chain under discussion was sequenced for a study of blood T cells in healthy people across ages. It was 9.5 to 10 milliliters of peripheral blood that were drawn from each donor. Sample-barcoded 5' priming and a J-beta primer mix drove a second PCR of 7 to 11 cycles. TCRdb re-called the 5' RACE reads with MiXCR, one entry per CDR3 protein. The sample has some 940,000 distinct CDR3 sequences, almost 30% seen once. The germline V gene has CDR1 DFQATT and CDR2 SNEGSKA (reference sequence). The CDR3 runs 12 residues. Trimming took off 2 bases at V and 4 bases at J, with 9 bases between the two ends. Another study also made use of these data, one on T cells of mothers and their children. In that study: It was related mother-child pairs that showed slightly higher overlap than unrelated pairs, without reaching significance.

Sequencing used blood. The chain joins TRBV20-1 to TRBJ2-7, with a tentative D call TRBD1 (6 bases). The TCR sequence derives from a woman aged 40 to 50 in good health. The CDR3 region has the DNA TGCAGTGCTAGATGGGGGCAGTACGAGCAGTACTTC. Encoded protein: CSARWGQYEQYF.